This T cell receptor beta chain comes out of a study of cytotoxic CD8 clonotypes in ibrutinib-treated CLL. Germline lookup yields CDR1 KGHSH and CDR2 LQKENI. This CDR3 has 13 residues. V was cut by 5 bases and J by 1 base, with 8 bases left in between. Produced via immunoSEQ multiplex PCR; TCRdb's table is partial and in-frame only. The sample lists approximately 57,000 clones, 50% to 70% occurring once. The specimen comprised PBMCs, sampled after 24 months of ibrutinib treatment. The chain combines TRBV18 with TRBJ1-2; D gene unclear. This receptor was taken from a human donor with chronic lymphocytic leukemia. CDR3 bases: TGTGCCAGCTCAGAGACGGTTAACTATGGCTACACCTTC. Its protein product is CASSETVNYGYTF.